In its sample, the clone carrying this TCR beta chain was seen many times. The V and J ends lost 7 bases and 4 bases respectively, with 23 bases between them. This CDR3 is built from 16 residues. The data originate from a study of kidney transplant recipient with SARS-CoV-2 infection. MiXCR, applied by TCRdb to the reads, yields one record per CDR3 protein. The sample consists of under 300,000 distinct CDR3 sequences, around 28% of them appearing once. The origin of this receptor is a male patient in his thirties who had COVID-19 and was a kidney transplant recipient. The graft donor may have given rise to some T cells. This chain connects TRBV5-3 to TRBJ1-2; no clear D gene. Being an ORF, TRBV5-3 has a function that is uncertain. The sample in question was a blood sample, obtained at baseline and between days 110 and 120 from a kidney transplant recipient. The CDR3 DNA follows: TGTGCCAGACATCGCCAAGTGGTGAGAAAGACCTATGGCTACACCTTC. Translating gives CARHRQVVRKTYGYTF.